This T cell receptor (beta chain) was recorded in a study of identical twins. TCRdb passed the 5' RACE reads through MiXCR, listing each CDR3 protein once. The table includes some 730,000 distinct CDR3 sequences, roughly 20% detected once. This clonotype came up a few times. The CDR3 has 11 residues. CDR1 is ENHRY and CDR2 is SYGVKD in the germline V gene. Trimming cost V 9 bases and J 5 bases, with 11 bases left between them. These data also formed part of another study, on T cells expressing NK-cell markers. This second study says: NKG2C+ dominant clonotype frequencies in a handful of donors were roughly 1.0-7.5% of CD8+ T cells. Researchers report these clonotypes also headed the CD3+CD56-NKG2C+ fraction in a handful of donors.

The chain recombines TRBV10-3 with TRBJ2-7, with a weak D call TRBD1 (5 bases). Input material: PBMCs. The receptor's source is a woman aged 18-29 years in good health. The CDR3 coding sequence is TGTGCCATTTTAGGGGCGAACGAGCAGTACTTC. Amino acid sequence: CAILGANEQYF.